The text below deals with one TCR beta chain. Which antigen it targets is not known. Per-base quality was not reported, and no clone a single base away is much larger than it. The CDR3 regions of human TCRbeta chains were analyzed by immunosequencing. The original pipeline was this. TCRs in the repertoires were compared against a reference library of SARS-CoV-2-specific TCRs that had been generated with the MIRA antigen-specificity platform. Breadth was defined as the fraction of unique TCRs that were SARS-CoV-2-associated. Depth was defined as the fraction of total T cells that were SARS-CoV-2-associated. Using the MIRA data, each spike-specific TCR was assigned both to the spike region to which the TCR was reactive and to a CD4 or CD8 class. Log10-transformed breadth and depth values were compared by one-way ANOVA with Sidak's multiple comparisons tests. Sourced from immuneACCESS, this table was stored by TCRdb with only in-frame sequences that have V and J called. A share of the clones is absent; for the studies checked, an unresolved V gene accounts for under half, and the remainder has no known explanation. That table supplies the V and J calls and clone size; D and trimming were determined from the DNA. The sample table holds some 130,000 clones, of which 85% to 90% were seen once. The ten largest account for about 3.7% of the sample.

The data belong to a study of T cell responses to AZD1222 COVID-19 vaccine (dated by TCRdb to about 2021). Notes on the research overall: AZD1222 recipients given second doses at about 4 weeks or at about 12 weeks were pooled, since spike-specific TCR depth and breadth were not found to differ between the two schedules. TCR sequencing covered over 230 trial participants: about 210 given two doses of AZD1222 and about 26 given two doses of MenACWY control vaccine. Trial participants were enrolled by age into 18-55, 56-69 and 70-plus year subgroups, with approximately 150, 28 and 58 TCR-sequenced participants respectively.

The research as a whole found: Reportedly, almost half of the unique spike-specific TCRs recognized epitopes lying outside the regions that are mutated in the B.1.351 and B.1.1.7 variants. No day 14 peak-response samples were available, so repertoires were characterized only after the peak T cell response. In the small 56-69-year group, the increase in depth fell short of significance, most likely because of low power. The whole spike protein was spanned by vaccine-associated CD4 TCRs, and dominant responses were seen in regions 160-218 and 743-854. Participants were mostly white British, with more females than males. The authors suggested clonal diversity may have been underestimated. Spike-specific TCR breadth and depth rose significantly after two AZD1222 doses compared with day 0 and with MenACWY recipients. Only five or six AZD1222 recipients were SARS-CoV-2 seropositive at baseline, limiting conclusions about previously exposed vaccinees.

V is pared back by 7 bases and J by 6 bases, with 22 bases lying between the germline termini. The CDR3 holds 15 amino acids from the cysteine to the phenylalanine. Only the CDR3 region is kept as DNA, spanning 45 bases read in frame from base 1. CDR1 SQVTM and CDR2 ANQGSEA are derived from the germline V gene. Sample time point, as interpreted from the label and publication: baseline before first vaccination. The vaccinee samples were drawn from two UK trials, COV001 and COV002, one of which was a single-blind randomized controlled phase 2/3 trial testing AZD1222 (ChAdOx1 nCoV-19) in healthy adults. Trial participant PBMC samples were collected at day 0 and day 28 after the second dose for TCRbeta chain sequencing.

In this chain, TRBV29-1 is recombined with TRBJ1-5; no D segment can be confidently identified. Specimen: peripheral blood, collected on day 0 of AZD1222 vaccination. The TCR was taken from an adult in good health. The DNA reads as follows: TGCAGCGCTCGTGATGGCACGGGAGGTAGTCAGCCCCAGCATTTT. This translates into CSARDGTGGSQPQHF.